This entry lists 15 T cell receptor beta chains sequenced from one sample in a study of OX40 agonist ivuxolimab in advanced cancers. Repertoires were generated with immunoSEQ multiplex PCR, while TCRdb's copy carries only in-frame clones and drops some. In the table there are about 25,000 clones, about 86% of which are singletons. The sequences come from CD4+ or CD8+ T cells sorted from blood, collected in a trial of the OX40 agonist ivuxolimab. These receptors all stem from an adult with an advanced solid tumor such as melanoma, head and neck, liver or kidney cancer.

This chain links TRBV6-5 with TRBJ1-1; D unclear. The CDR3 runs to 16 residues. Germline lookup yields CDR1 MNHEY and CDR2 SVGAGI. Trimming removed 2 bases at V and 0 bases at J, with 13 bases between. Here the CDR3 reads CASSYNSVLLNTEAFF. The CDR3 DNA follows: TGTGCCAGCAGTTACAACAGCGTTCTTTTGAACACTGAAGCTTTCTTT.

V is TRBV6-5 and J is TRBJ2-7; D perhaps matches TRBD1 (7 bases). The ends were cut back, 0 bases at V and 3 bases at J, with 12 bases in the middle. Germline V lookup: CDR1 MNHEY, CDR2 SVGAGI. The CDR3 loop spans 15 amino acids. CDR3 loop: CASSYSEGALYEQYF. Written as DNA, the CDR3 is TGTGCCAGCAGTTACTCGGAGGGGGCTCTCTACGAGCAGTACTTC.

This chain connects TRBV27 to TRBJ2-3; D remains ambiguous. The CDR3 spans 13 residues. Germline-derived CDR1 and CDR2 are MNHEY and SMNVEV (reference sequence). The germline V and J ends were trimmed by 5 bases and 6 bases, with 12 bases remaining between them. The CDR3 region has the DNA TGTGCCAGCAGTCCCGACATGTCCGATACGCAGTATTTT. Translating gives CASSPDMSDTQYF.

This clone has a single count. The chain links TRBV9 to TRBJ2-2; D perhaps matches TRBD1 (6 bases). Trimming stripped 3 bases from V and 0 bases from J, with 18 bases between. CDR3 length: 18 residues. Germline V gene lookup returns CDR1 SGDLS and CDR2 YYNGEE. CDR3 protein: CASSERRTDVANTGELFF. The DNA for the CDR3 is TGTGCCAGCAGCGAGCGCAGGACAGACGTCGCGAACACCGGGGAGCTGTTTTTT.

The V gene is TRBV18, the J gene TRBJ2-1; either TRBD1 or TRBD2 may fit D (6 bases each). The CDR3 is 15 amino acids. V lost 0 bases and J lost 2, with 8 bases in between. Germline V gene lookup returns CDR1 KGHSH and CDR2 LQKENI. CDR3 amino acids: CASSPPGGTYNEQFF. As DNA, the CDR3 is TGTGCCAGCTCACCACCGGGGGGCACCTACAATGAGCAGTTCTTC.

The J gene is TRBJ2-7, the V gene TRBV5-8; 14 bases fit TRBD2. The CDR3 loop spans 15 amino acids. CDR1 and CDR2 (germline): SGHTS, YDEGEE. V trimming: 3 bases; J trimming: 3 bases; junction bases outside the gene matches: 2. The chain's CDR3 is CASSSGLAGDYEQYF. The CDR3 region has the DNA TGTGCCAGCAGCTCGGGACTAGCGGGAGACTACGAGCAGTACTTC.

V is TRBV12-1 and J is TRBJ2-5; TRBD2 is taken as the D call from the table, unchecked against the DNA. TRBV12-1 is tagged as a pseudogene. This CDR3 is 17 amino acids long. CDR3 DNA: TGTGCCAGCAGCCCCTCGAATAGCGGGAGAGGGGCAGAGACCCAGTACTTC. Encoded protein: CASSPSNSGRGAETQYF.

The V and J genes are TRBV29-1 and TRBJ2-1, with D possibly being TRBD2 (5 bases). This CDR3 has 16 residues. V was clipped by 0 bases and J by 9 bases, with 21 bases between them. The germline CDR1 and CDR2 sequences are SQVTM and ANQGSEA. CDR3 in amino acids: CSVEDLGVQGLTEQFF. The CDR3 coding sequence is TGCAGCGTTGAAGATTTAGGTGTTCAAGGACTGACTGAGCAGTTCTTC.

This chain uses TRBV6-5 with TRBJ2-1; a possible D gene is TRBD2 (6 bases). CDR1 is MNHEY, CDR2 SVGAGI, per germline. V was shortened by 8 bases and J by 0 bases, with 14 bases between the two germline ends. The CDR3 has 15 amino acids. The CDR3 protein is CASGERAPSYNEQFF. The CDR3 nucleotides read TGTGCCAGCGGCGAGCGGGCCCCCTCCTACAATGAGCAGTTCTTC.

The chain recombines TRBV7-9 with TRBJ2-5; 9 bases map to TRBD1. CDR1 is SEHNR and CDR2 is FQNEAQ in the germline V gene (reference sequence). V was clipped by 5 bases and J by 3 bases; unmatched bases: 4. The CDR3 covers 14 residues. The CDR3 loop reads CASSPTGGEETQYF. The DNA for the CDR3 is TGTGCCAGCAGCCCGACAGGGGGGGAAGAGACCCAGTACTTC.

The chain joins TRBV6-5 to TRBJ1-3, with D perhaps TRBD1 (6 bases). V was cut by 6 bases and J by 2 bases, with 14 bases left in between. Germline CDR1 MNHEY, CDR2 SVGAGI. CDR3 length: 15 residues. CDR3 sequence (DNA): TGTGCCAGCAGCCAAATCGCAGGGGCTGGAAACACCATATATTTT. Protein product: CASSQIAGAGNTIYF.

This chain uses TRBV27 with TRBJ2-2, with D possibly being TRBD1 or TRBD2 (6 bases each). This CDR3 region has 13 residues. Trimming cost V 3 bases and J 6 bases, with 8 bases left between them. Germline CDR1 MNHEY, CDR2 SMNVEV (reference sequence). The CDR3 DNA follows: TGTGCCAGCAGTTTCGGGGGCCCCGGGGAGCTGTTTTTT. This gives the protein CASSFGGPGELFF.

The chain recombines TRBV28 with TRBJ2-3; 12 bases align to TRBD1. The V and J ends lost 10 bases and 4 bases, in that order; junction bases with no gene match: 6. Germline values: CDR1 MDHEN, CDR2 SYDVKM. This CDR3 contains 14 residues. The CDR3 bases are TGTGCCACCGGGGACAGGGGGCAGTCAGATACGCAGTATTTT. The encoded protein is CATGDRGQSDTQYF. Using reference TRBV28 and TRBJ2-3 for the parts outside the CDR3, the full variable domain is DVKVTQSSRYLVKRTGEKVFLECVQDMDHENMFWYRQDPGLGLRLIYFSYDVKMKEKGDIPEGYSVSREKKERFSLILESASTNQTSMYLCATGDRGQSDTQYFGPGTRLTVL.

The chain joins TRBV19 to TRBJ1-1; D not resolved. Trimming pared 8 bases from V and 0 bases from J, leaving 10 bases between. Germline CDR1 reads LNHDA; CDR2 reads SQIVND (reference sequence). This CDR3 has 13 residues. The CDR3 is CASSTMMNTEAFF. In nucleotides, the CDR3 is TGTGCCAGTTCCACAATGATGAACACTGAAGCTTTCTTT.

The genes are TRBV7-2 and TRBJ2-7; TRBD1 is a possible D gene (8 bases). The CDR3 contains 15 residues. The V gene lost 0 bases and the J gene lost 5 bases, with 14 bases spanning the gap. From germline, CDR1 is SGHTA and CDR2 FQGNSA. The chain's CDR3 is CASSLARQGRDEQYF. In DNA form, the CDR3 reads TGTGCCAGCAGCTTAGCTAGACAGGGGAGGGACGAGCAGTACTTC.